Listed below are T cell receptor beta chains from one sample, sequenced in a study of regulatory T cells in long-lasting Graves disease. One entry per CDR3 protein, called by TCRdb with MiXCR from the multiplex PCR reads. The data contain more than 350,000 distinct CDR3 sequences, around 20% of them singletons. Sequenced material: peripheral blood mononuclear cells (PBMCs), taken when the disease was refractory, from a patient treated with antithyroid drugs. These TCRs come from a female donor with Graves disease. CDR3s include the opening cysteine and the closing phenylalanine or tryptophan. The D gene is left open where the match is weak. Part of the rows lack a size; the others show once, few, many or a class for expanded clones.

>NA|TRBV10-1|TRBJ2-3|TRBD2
CASASGRAGAQYF
TGCGCCAGCGCTAGCGGGAGGGCCGGCGCGCAGTATTTT
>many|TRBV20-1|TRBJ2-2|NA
CSATGIGELFF
TGCAGTGCTACAGGGATCGGGGAGCTGTTTTTT
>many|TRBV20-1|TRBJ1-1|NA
CSARRQAMNTEAFF
TGCAGTGCTAGGCGACAGGCCATGAACACTGAAGCTTTCTTT
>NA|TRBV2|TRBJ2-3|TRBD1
CASSADRGPTDTQYF
TGTGCCAGCAGTGCTGACAGGGGGCCGACAGATACGCAGTATTTT
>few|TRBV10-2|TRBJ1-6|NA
CASSENRKPPLHF
TGCGCCAGCAGTGAGAACCGAAAACCACCCCTCCACTTT
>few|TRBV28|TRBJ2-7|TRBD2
CASSPGGAGVWEQYF
TGTGCCAGCAGCCCGGGGGGAGCGGGAGTCTGGGAGCAGTACTTC
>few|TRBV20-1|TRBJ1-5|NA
CSARDLPYQPQHF
TGCAGTGCTAGAGACTTACCGTATCAGCCCCAGCATTTT
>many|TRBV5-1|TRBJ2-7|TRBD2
CASSLERGWGEQYF
TGCGCCAGCAGCTTGGAGCGGGGTTGGGGCGAGCAGTACTTC
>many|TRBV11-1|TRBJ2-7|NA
CASSAGGRIHEQYF
TGTGCCAGCAGCGCAGGCGGCAGGATTCACGAGCAGTACTTC
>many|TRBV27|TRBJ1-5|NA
CASSLSFGQPQHF
TGTGCCAGCAGTTTATCCTTTGGACAGCCCCAGCATTTT